These 25 T cell receptor beta chains were sequenced from one sample in a study of blood T cell repertoires in COVID-19. Data came from immunoSEQ multiplex PCR; TCRdb stores just in-frame clones and leaves some out. The sample holds under 300,000 clones, roughly 80% seen once. The sample was peripheral blood. These TCRs come from a woman over 75 with acute or convalescent COVID-19.

This clone was found a few times. The V gene is TRBV2, the J gene TRBJ1-5, with 7 bases lining up with TRBD1. Germline V gene sequence: CDR1 SNHLY, CDR2 FYNNEI. The CDR3 contains 15 residues. The J segment lost 10 bases and the V segment lost 5 bases, leaving 14 bases of the junction unmatched. In DNA, the CDR3 is TGTGCCAGCAGTACCACACGGACAGGAGGCGAACCCCAGCATTTT. Its translation: CASSTTRTGGEPQHF.

The chain recombines TRBV27 with TRBJ1-1, with a weak D call TRBD1 (6 bases). Germline-derived CDR1 and CDR2 are MNHEY and SMNVEV (reference sequence). V was shortened by 4 bases and J by 1 base, with 10 bases between the two germline ends. The CDR3 is made up of 14 amino acids. The CDR3 DNA is TGTGCCAGCAGTTACGACAGGAGGAACACTGAAGCTTTCTTT. Its translation is CASSYDRRNTEAFF.

The chain uses TRBV19 and TRBJ1-6; D is perhaps TRBD1 (6 bases). The V gene lost 6 bases and the J gene lost 10 bases, with 13 bases spanning the gap. The germline V gene has CDR1 LNHDA and CDR2 SQIVND (reference sequence). There are 13 residues in the CDR3. The CDR3 nucleotides read TGTGCCAGTAGCCTGGACAGCCGGTCACCCCTCCACTTT. Amino acids: CASSLDSRSPLHF.

The genes are TRBV5-1 and TRBJ2-7, with 9 bases that match TRBD1. The CDR3 covers 14 residues. Germline V gives CDR1 SGHRS, CDR2 YFSETQ. The ends lost 6 bases at V and 1 base at J; junction bases unmatched: 5. CDR3 region: CASKDRGTSYEQYF. As DNA, the CDR3 is TGCGCCAGCAAGGACAGGGGTACGTCCTACGAGCAGTACTTC.

This clone has just a few counts. The chain recombines TRBV4-1 with TRBJ2-6; 10 bases fit TRBD1. Germline CDR1 and CDR2: MGHRA and YSYEKL. Trimming at V came to 0 bases and at J to 2 bases, leaving 7 bases not matched to a gene. The CDR3 spans 19 residues. CDR3 region: CASSQERRQGAAGANVLTF. The DNA for the CDR3 is TGCGCCAGCAGCCAAGAGAGGCGACAGGGGGCTGCTGGGGCCAACGTCCTGACTTTC.

This sequence joins TRBV7-6 and TRBJ1-1; D ambiguous. Trimming took 5 bases from V and 6 from J, leaving 16 bases between them. The CDR3 consists of 14 residues. CDR1 and CDR2 (germline): SGHVS, FNYEAQ. CDR3 in amino acids: CASSAQPTGAEAFF. For the CDR3, the DNA is TGTGCCAGCAGCGCCCAGCCCACCGGGGCTGAAGCTTTCTTT.

This clone has a single count. V and J are TRBV10-3 and TRBJ1-2; D ambiguous. V lost 0 bases and J 3 bases, leaving 5 bases between the germline ends. The CDR3 length is 13 residues. Germline V CDR1 and CDR2: ENHRY, SYGVKD. CDR3 amino acids: CAISESQDYGYTF. CDR3 nucleotide sequence: TGTGCCATCAGTGAGTCTCAGGACTATGGCTACACCTTC.

The sample holds a few counts of this clone. The rearrangement links TRBV5-4 to TRBJ2-2; 7 bases line up with TRBD2. In germline, CDR1 is SGHNT, CDR2 YYREEE (reference sequence). The CDR3 sequence is 15 residues long. After removal of 2 bases from V and 5 bases from J, the junction contained 6 bases not matched to a gene. The CDR3 here is CASSFIAGKTGELFF. In nucleotides, the CDR3 is TGTGCCAGCAGCTTCATAGCGGGCAAAACCGGGGAGCTGTTTTTT.

This clone was observed a single time. This chain joins TRBV3-1 (or the pseudogene TRBV3-2) and TRBJ1-6; D ambiguous. Per germline, CDR1 LGHDT and CDR2 YNNKEL (reference sequence). The CDR3 is made up of 14 amino acids. V was shortened by 1 base and J by 8 bases, with 9 bases between the two germline ends. The CDR3 sequence: CASSQVGTYSPLHF. CDR3 DNA sequence: TGTGCCAGCAGCCAAGTTGGCACCTATTCACCCCTCCACTTT.

The table lists this clone with a few counts. The DNA for the CDR3 is TGTGCCAGCAGCCACGAGACACTAGCGGGGGTCTACAATGAGCAGTTCTTC. Amino acid sequence: CASSHETLAGVYNEQFF. The chain uses TRBV3-1 (or the pseudogene TRBV3-2) and TRBJ2-1; TRBD2 agrees at 11 bases. This CDR3 contains 17 residues. V lost 3 bases, J lost 3 bases, and 7 bases stayed unmatched. Germline CDR1 and CDR2: LGHDT and YNNKEL (reference sequence).

The J gene is TRBJ2-6, the V gene TRBV27; tentative D call: TRBD2 (7 bases). V was trimmed by 5 bases and J by 2 bases, leaving 10 bases between them. Germline V gene data show CDR1 as MNHEY and CDR2 as SMNVEV (reference sequence). This CDR3 is built from 15 residues. CDR3 protein: CASSTGGAGANVLTF. The CDR3 DNA sequence: TGTGCCAGCAGTACGGGGGGCGCTGGGGCCAACGTCCTGACTTTC.

The gene calls are TRBV7-2 and TRBJ2-3; D might be TRBD1 (7 bases). The CDR3 length is 17 residues. CDR1 and CDR2 (germline): SGHTA, FQGNSA. Trimming removed 2 bases at V and 4 bases at J, with 19 bases between. The CDR3: CASSLRSPGRGADTQYF. CDR3 bases: TGTGCCAGCAGCTTAAGATCCCCGGGCAGGGGGGCAGATACGCAGTATTTT.

This rearrangement joins TRBV15 to TRBJ1-6; no definite D call. The V end lost 1 base, the J end lost 6 bases, and 13 bases lay between the germline ends. CDR1 and CDR2 from the germline V gene are LNHNV and YYDKDF (reference sequence). The CDR3 is made up of 16 amino acids. The CDR3 coding sequence is TGTGCCACCAGCAGAGGTGTTGTGCTGAGTAATTCACCCCTCCACTTT. It codes for CATSRGVVLSNSPLHF.

The J gene is TRBJ1-1, the V gene TRBV2; 7 nucleotides agree with TRBD1. The CDR3 runs to 16 residues. CDR1 and CDR2 (germline): SNHLY, FYNNEI. The junction had 10 bases not matched to a gene; V was cut back by 5 bases and J by 1 base. The CDR3 DNA is TGTGCCAGCAGTACAAACACAGGGGTGGGGAACACTGAAGCTTTCTTT. Its translation is CASSTNTGVGNTEAFF. The full variable domain, rest sourced from reference TRBV2 and TRBJ1-1, is EPEVTQTPSHQVTQMGQEVILRCVPISNHLYFYWYRQILGQKVEFLVSFYNNEISEKSEIFDDQFSVERPDGSNFTLKIRSTKLEDSAMYFCASSTNTGVGNTEAFFGQGTRLTVV.

This clone occurred once. The genes are TRBV7-9 and TRBJ1-3; D ambiguous. V was pared by 6 bases and J by 2 bases, with 8 bases between. Germline lookup yields CDR1 SEHNR and CDR2 FQNEAQ (reference sequence). This CDR3 region has 13 residues. CDR3: CASSQTPGNTIYF. The CDR3 bases are TGTGCCAGCAGTCAGACACCTGGAAACACCATATATTTT.

The V call is TRBV11-3, the J call TRBJ2-3; 9 bases line up with TRBD2. Losses at the gene ends were 2 bases for V and 0 bases for J; bases not matched to a gene: 6. Germline V gene lookup returns CDR1 SGHNT and CDR2 YENEEA. The CDR3 sequence is 17 residues long. CDR3 residues: CASSLSSSGASTDTQYF. The CDR3 bases are TGTGCCAGCAGCTTAAGTTCTAGCGGGGCTAGCACAGATACGCAGTATTTT.

The chain links TRBV7-9 to TRBJ2-1; 15 positions match TRBD2. The CDR3 extends over 15 amino acids. Trimming at V came to 8 bases and at J to 8 bases, leaving 7 bases not matched to a gene. Germline V CDR1 and CDR2: SEHNR, FQNEAQ (reference sequence). CDR3 protein: CASSLGLAGGYEQFF. DNA for the CDR3: TGTGCCAGCTCTCTTGGACTAGCGGGGGGGTATGAGCAGTTCTTC.

The V gene is TRBV11-2, the J gene TRBJ1-4, with unresolved D. This CDR3 has 14 residues. Germline V gene sequence: CDR1 SGHAT, CDR2 FQNNGV. V lost 3 bases to trimming and J lost 7 bases, with 12 bases between them. DNA of the CDR3: TGTGCCAGCAGCTTCGCCTCCGGCGGTGAAAAACTGTTTTTT. It translates to CASSFASGGEKLFF.

This clone was observed a single time. This rearrangement joins TRBV2 to TRBJ1-5; maybe TRBD1 (5 bases). V was clipped by 2 bases and J by 7 bases, with 9 bases between them. CDR3 length: 13 residues. CDR1 and CDR2 (germline): SNHLY, FYNNEI. CDR3 residues: CASSEQGIQPQHF. Here the CDR3 DNA reads TGTGCCAGCAGTGAACAGGGTATCCAGCCCCAGCATTTT.

The chain uses TRBV9 and TRBJ1-2; weak D call: TRBD1 (6 bases). Germline CDR1 SGDLS, CDR2 YYNGEE. Between the trimmed V and J ends, which lost 4 bases and 8 bases, there was a span of 18 bases. The CDR3 extends over 14 amino acids. Here the CDR3 DNA reads TGTGCCAGCAGCTCTCGGACAGAAAGCTGGGGCTACACCTTC. Translating gives CASSSRTESWGYTF.

This clone is judged hyperexpanded. The chain links TRBV5-5 to TRBJ2-5; 7 bases fit TRBD2. Germline V gene lookup returns CDR1 SGHKS and CDR2 YYEKEE (reference sequence). V was pared by 4 bases and J by 1 base, with 7 bases of the junction left unmatched. CDR3 size: 15 residues. The CDR3 loop is CASSERDGIQETQYF. The CDR3 coding sequence is TGTGCCAGCAGCGAGCGGGACGGGATCCAAGAGACCCAGTACTTC.

This rearrangement joins TRBV21-1 to TRBJ2-6; TRBD2 reflects the table's D call only, with no check against the DNA. TRBV21-1 is given as a pseudogene. This CDR3 is 20 amino acids long. In nucleotides, the CDR3 is TGTGCCAGCAGCAAAGCTATCAGGGAGGATCCTTACTCTGGGGCCAACGTCCTGACTTTC. Translated: CASSKAIREDPYSGANVLTF.

This chain uses TRBV30 with TRBJ1-2; TRBD1 agrees at 9 bases. CDR1 is GTSNPN and CDR2 is SVGIG in the germline V gene (reference sequence). This CDR3 region has 17 residues. V lost 2 bases and J lost 3; bases outside the gene matches: 13. The CDR3 coding sequence is TGTGCCTGGAGTCCCCGTCGCCGGGACAGGGTTCACTATGGCTACACCTTC. Its translation: CAWSPRRRDRVHYGYTF.

The chain employs TRBV28 and TRBJ1-5; D not resolved. CDR3 length: 16 amino acids. Germline V gives CDR1 MDHEN, CDR2 SYDVKM. The V end was cut by 4 bases, the J end by 2 bases, with 15 bases between. The CDR3: CASSSRTRGRNQPQHF. Here the CDR3 DNA reads TGTGCCAGCAGTTCCAGAACCCGGGGTCGCAATCAGCCCCAGCATTTT.

The genes are TRBV4-1 and TRBJ1-4; no clear D gene. This CDR3 is built from 11 residues. V was pared by 8 bases and J by 4 bases, with 5 bases between. Germline CDR1 and CDR2: MGHRA and YSYEKL. The CDR3 region is CASFHNEKLFF. The CDR3 nucleotides read TGCGCCAGCTTTCATAATGAAAAACTGTTTTTT.